This passage covers 12 T cell receptor beta chains from one sample sequenced in a study of cytomegalovirus exposure and HLA in healthy donors. Amplification used 60 Vbeta primers and 13 Jbeta primers. Libraries were prepared by immunoSEQ multiplex PCR; TCRdb keeps only in-frame clonotypes and omits some of them. The table records about 190,000 clones, roughly 84% of them present only once. The sample was PBMCs. These receptors were collected from a boy aged 2 to 9 in good health and CMV-seronegative.

This clone occurred once. The chain is built from TRBV27 and TRBJ1-1, with D tentatively TRBD1 (6 bases). In germline, CDR1 is MNHEY, CDR2 SMNVEV (reference sequence). V lost 0 bases and J 1 base, leaving 9 bases between the germline ends. CDR3 length: 15 residues. As DNA, the CDR3 is TGTGCCAGCAGTTTATCACAACAGGGGAACACTGAAGCTTTCTTT. This encodes CASSLSQQGNTEAFF.

This rearrangement joins TRBV19 to TRBJ1-1, with 11 bases that match TRBD1. The CDR3 has 16 residues. V dropped 2 bases and J dropped 4; count of bases not matched to a gene: 6. The germline gives CDR1 LNHDA, CDR2 SQIVND (reference sequence). The DNA for the CDR3 is TGTGCCAGTAGTATAAGGGGGGGGACAGGGGGCACTGAAGCTTTCTTT. Translation: CASSIRGGTGGTEAFF. Full variable domain (rest looked up from reference TRBV19 and TRBJ1-1): DGGITQSPKYLFRKEGQNVTLSCEQNLNHDAMYWYRQDPGQGLRLIYYSQIVNDFQKGDIAEGYSVSREKKESFPLTVTSAQKNPTAFYLCASSIRGGTGGTEAFFGQGTRLTVV.

This clone has a single count. This chain uses TRBV5-1 with TRBJ2-1; perhaps TRBD2 as D (5 bases). Germline CDR1 SGHRS, CDR2 YFSETQ. The CDR3 spans 16 residues. The V end was cut by 4 bases, the J end by 5 bases, with 19 bases between. The CDR3 sequence is CASSNQAEKGHNEQFF. CDR3 bases: TGCGCCAGCAGCAACCAAGCGGAAAAGGGCCACAATGAGCAGTTCTTC. The entire variable domain, with the rest obtained from reference TRBV5-1 and TRBJ2-1, is as follows: KAGVTQTPRYLIKTRGQQVTLSCSPISGHRSVSWYQQTPGQGLQFLFEYFSETQRNKGNFPGRFSGRQFSNSRSEMNVSTLELGDSALYLCASSNQAEKGHNEQFFGPGTRLTVL.

With regard to this clone: In the same sample, other DNA sequences code for this CDR3. The chain employs TRBV6-5 and TRBJ1-2; 7 bases fit TRBD1. CDR3 size: 12 residues. Germline trimming cut 5 bases from V and 4 bases from J; bases unmatched to any gene: 1. CDR1 and CDR2 (germline): MNHEY, SVGAGI. CDR3 bases: TGTGCCAGCAGTCGGGACAGCTATGGCTACACCTTC. As protein: CASSRDSYGYTF.

This chain joins TRBV5-5 and TRBJ2-5; D uncertain. Germline V gene data show CDR1 as SGHKS and CDR2 as YYEKEE (reference sequence). The V and J ends lost 1 base and 3 bases respectively, with 7 bases between them. The CDR3 extends over 13 amino acids. CDR3 sequence: CASSLLPKETQYF. In DNA, the CDR3 is TGTGCCAGCAGCTTGTTGCCTAAAGAGACCCAGTACTTC.

J is TRBJ1-5 and V is TRBV4-1; perhaps TRBD1 as D (5 bases). V gave up 0 bases and J gave up 1 base, with 13 bases separating them. The CDR3 contains 17 residues. Germline V lookup: CDR1 MGHRA, CDR2 YSYEKL. Written as DNA, the CDR3 is TGCGCCAGCAGCCAAGATGAGGAGGGGTGGAGCAATCAGCCCCAGCATTTT. The encoded protein is CASSQDEEGWSNQPQHF.

V is TRBV25-1 and J is TRBJ2-1, with 7 positions matching TRBD1. The CDR3 is 16 residues long. J lost 4 bases, V lost 5 bases, and 11 bases had no gene match. In germline, CDR1 is MGHDK, CDR2 SYGVNS. Here the CDR3 reads CASSPSTRGSYNEQFF. DNA of the CDR3: TGTGCCAGCAGTCCCTCGACCAGGGGGTCTTACAATGAGCAGTTCTTC.

The chain is built from TRBV7-2 and TRBJ2-2, with 8 bases matching TRBD1. The CDR3 contains 16 residues. CDR1 SGHTA and CDR2 FQGNSA come from the germline V gene. Unmatched junction bases numbered 4, after V lost 2 bases and J lost 2 bases. The CDR3 here is CASSLRQGPNTGELFF. CDR3 in DNA: TGTGCCAGCAGCTTAAGACAGGGGCCCAACACCGGGGAGCTGTTTTTT.

The rearrangement links TRBV9 to TRBJ2-3; a weak D match, TRBD2 (6 bases). The CDR3 loop spans 15 amino acids. V lost 0 bases and J lost 8, with 16 bases in between. Germline CDR1 reads SGDLS; CDR2 reads YYNGEE. The CDR3 nucleotides are TGTGCCAGCAGCGTAGGCGGGCTAGCGTTTGGTACGCAGTATTTT. Protein product: CASSVGGLAFGTQYF.

In the case of this clone: The same CDR3 is also encoded by other DNA sequences in this sample. The CDR3 DNA reads TGTGCCAGCAGCGTAGGACAGGGATACAATGAGCAGTTCTTC. Residues: CASSVGQGYNEQFF. V is TRBV9 and J is TRBJ2-1, with 7 bases identical to TRBD1. Germline trimming cut 0 bases from V and 4 bases from J; bases unmatched to any gene: 1. This CDR3 contains 14 residues. Germline CDR1 reads SGDLS; CDR2 reads YYNGEE.

CDR3 nucleotides: TGTGCCAGCAGCTTAGGGGGGGAGGTCTATGGCTACACCTTC. Translated: CASSLGGEVYGYTF. The chain recombines TRBV7-9 with TRBJ1-2, with D perhaps matching TRBD1 (5 bases). V was cut by 1 base and J by 4 bases, with 10 bases left in between. Germline V gene lookup returns CDR1 SEHNR and CDR2 FQNEAQ (reference sequence). The CDR3 length is 14 residues.

The rearrangement uses TRBV4-1 and TRBJ1-2; D is unclear. This CDR3 has 15 residues. Trimming removed 0 bases from V and 5 bases from J, with 13 bases in between. Germline CDR1 is MGHRA and CDR2 is YSYEKL. The CDR3 sequence is CASSQDYPVPYGYTF. The CDR3 DNA reads as TGCGCCAGCAGCCAAGATTACCCAGTTCCGTATGGCTACACCTTC.